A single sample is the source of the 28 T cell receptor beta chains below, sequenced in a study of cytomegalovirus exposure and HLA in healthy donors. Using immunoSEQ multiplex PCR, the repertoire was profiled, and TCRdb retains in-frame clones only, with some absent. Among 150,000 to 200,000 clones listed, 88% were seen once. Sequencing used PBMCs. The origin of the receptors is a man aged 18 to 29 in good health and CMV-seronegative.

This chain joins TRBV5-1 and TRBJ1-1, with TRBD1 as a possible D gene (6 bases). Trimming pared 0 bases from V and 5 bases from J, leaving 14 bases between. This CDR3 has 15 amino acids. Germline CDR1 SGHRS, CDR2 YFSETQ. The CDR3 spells CASSLEVGAGTEAFF. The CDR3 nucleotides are TGCGCCAGCAGCTTGGAAGTGGGGGCAGGGACTGAAGCTTTCTTT.

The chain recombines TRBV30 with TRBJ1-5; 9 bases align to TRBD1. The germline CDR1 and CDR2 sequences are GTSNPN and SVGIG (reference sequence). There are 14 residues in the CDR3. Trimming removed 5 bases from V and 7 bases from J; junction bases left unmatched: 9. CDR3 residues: CAWCNRGLGQPQHF. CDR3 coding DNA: TGTGCCTGGTGCAACAGGGGGCTAGGGCAGCCCCAGCATTTT.

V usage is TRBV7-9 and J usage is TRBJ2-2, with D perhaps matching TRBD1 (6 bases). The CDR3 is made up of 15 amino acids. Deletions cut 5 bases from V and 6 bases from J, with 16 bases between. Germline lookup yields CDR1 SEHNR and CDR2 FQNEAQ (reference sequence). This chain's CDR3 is CASSTTGFRAGELFF. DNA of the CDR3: TGTGCCAGCAGCACTACAGGGTTTAGAGCCGGGGAGCTGTTTTTT.

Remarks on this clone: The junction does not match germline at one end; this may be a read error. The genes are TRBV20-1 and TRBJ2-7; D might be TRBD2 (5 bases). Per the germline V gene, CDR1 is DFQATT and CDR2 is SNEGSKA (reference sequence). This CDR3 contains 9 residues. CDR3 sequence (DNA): TGCAGTGCGGATAAGAGCGGACACTTC. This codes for CSADKSGHF.

This CDR3 reads CSVGQNRGRTDTQYF. Written as DNA, the CDR3 is TGCAGCGTTGGGCAAAACAGGGGCCGCACAGATACGCAGTATTTT. V and J are TRBV29-1 and TRBJ2-3; TRBD1 agrees at 7 bases. The junction had 8 bases not matched to a gene; V was cut back by 4 bases and J by 1 base. The CDR3 covers 15 residues. Germline CDR1 reads SQVTM; CDR2 reads ANQGSEA.

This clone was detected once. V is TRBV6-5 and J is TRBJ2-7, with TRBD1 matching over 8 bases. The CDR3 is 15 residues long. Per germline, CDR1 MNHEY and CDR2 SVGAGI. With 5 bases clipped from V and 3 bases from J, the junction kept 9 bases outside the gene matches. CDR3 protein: CASSTSRQGIYEQYF. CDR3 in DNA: TGTGCCAGCAGTACATCACGACAGGGGATCTACGAGCAGTACTTC.

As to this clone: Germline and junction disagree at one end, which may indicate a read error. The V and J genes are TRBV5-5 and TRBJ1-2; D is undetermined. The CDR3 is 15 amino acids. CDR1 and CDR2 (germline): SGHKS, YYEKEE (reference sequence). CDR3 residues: CASSLVWWQADPLAF. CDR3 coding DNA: TGTGCCAGCAGCTTGGTGTGGTGGCAGGCCGACCCCCTCGCCTTC.

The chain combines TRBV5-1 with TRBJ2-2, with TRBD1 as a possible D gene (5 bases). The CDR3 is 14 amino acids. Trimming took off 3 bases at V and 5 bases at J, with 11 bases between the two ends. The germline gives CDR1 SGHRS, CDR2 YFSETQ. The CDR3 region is CASSYLTGTGELFF. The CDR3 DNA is TGCGCCAGCAGCTACCTAACAGGAACCGGGGAGCTGTTTTTT. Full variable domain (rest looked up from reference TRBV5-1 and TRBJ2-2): KAGVTQTPRYLIKTRGQQVTLSCSPISGHRSVSWYQQTPGQGLQFLFEYFSETQRNKGNFPGRFSGRQFSNSRSEMNVSTLELGDSALYLCASSYLTGTGELFFGEGSRLTVL.

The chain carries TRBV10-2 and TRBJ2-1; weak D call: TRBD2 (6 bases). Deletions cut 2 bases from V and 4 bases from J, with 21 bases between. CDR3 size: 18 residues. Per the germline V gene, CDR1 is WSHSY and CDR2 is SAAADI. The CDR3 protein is CASSESDVLAPEYNEQFF. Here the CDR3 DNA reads TGCGCCAGCAGTGAGAGTGACGTCCTAGCGCCTGAATACAATGAGCAGTTCTTC.

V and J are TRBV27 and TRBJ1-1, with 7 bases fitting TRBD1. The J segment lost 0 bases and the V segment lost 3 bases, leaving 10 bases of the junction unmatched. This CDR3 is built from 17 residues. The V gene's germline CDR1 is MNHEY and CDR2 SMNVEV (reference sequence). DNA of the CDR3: TGTGCCAGCAGTTTCAGTCAGGGGGTAACTGTGAACACTGAAGCTTTCTTT. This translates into CASSFSQGVTVNTEAFF.

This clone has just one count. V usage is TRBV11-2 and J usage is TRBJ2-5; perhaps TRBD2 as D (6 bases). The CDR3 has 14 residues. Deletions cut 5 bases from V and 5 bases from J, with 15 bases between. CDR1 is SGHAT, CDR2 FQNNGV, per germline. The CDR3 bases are TGTGCCAGCAGCCCAATGGGGAGCGGGGAGACCCAGTACTTC. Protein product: CASSPMGSGETQYF. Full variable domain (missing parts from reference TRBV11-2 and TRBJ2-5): EAGVAQSPRYKIIEKRQSVAFWCNPISGHATLYWYQQILGQGPKLLIQFQNNGVVDDSQLPKDRFSAERLKGVDSTLKIQPAKLEDSAVYLCASSPMGSGETQYFGPGTRLLVL.

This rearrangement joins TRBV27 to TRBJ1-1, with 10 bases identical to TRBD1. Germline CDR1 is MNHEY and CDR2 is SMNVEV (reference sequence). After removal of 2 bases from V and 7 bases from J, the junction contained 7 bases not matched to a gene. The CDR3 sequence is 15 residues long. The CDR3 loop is CASSLGRTGGSEAFF. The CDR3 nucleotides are TGTGCCAGCAGTTTAGGACGGACAGGGGGTAGTGAAGCTTTCTTT.

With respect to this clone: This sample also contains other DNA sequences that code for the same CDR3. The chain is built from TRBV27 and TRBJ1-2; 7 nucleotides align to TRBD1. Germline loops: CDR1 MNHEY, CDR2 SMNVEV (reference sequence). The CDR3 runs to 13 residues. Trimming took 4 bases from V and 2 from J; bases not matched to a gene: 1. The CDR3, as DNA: TGTGCCAGCAGTTCGACAGGGAACTATGGCTACACCTTC. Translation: CASSSTGNYGYTF.

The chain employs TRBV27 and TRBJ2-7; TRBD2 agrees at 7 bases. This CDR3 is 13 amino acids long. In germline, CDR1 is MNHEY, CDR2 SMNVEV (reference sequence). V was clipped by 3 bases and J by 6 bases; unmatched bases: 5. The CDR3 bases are TGTGCCAGCAGTTTCGGGGGAGGGGCCGAGCAGTACTTC. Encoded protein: CASSFGGGAEQYF.

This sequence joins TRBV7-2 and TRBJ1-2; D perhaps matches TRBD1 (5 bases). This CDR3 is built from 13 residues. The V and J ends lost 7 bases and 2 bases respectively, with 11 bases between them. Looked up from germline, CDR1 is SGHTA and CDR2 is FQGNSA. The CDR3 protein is CASIQDKNYGYTF. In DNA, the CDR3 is TGTGCCAGCATTCAGGACAAGAACTATGGCTACACCTTC.

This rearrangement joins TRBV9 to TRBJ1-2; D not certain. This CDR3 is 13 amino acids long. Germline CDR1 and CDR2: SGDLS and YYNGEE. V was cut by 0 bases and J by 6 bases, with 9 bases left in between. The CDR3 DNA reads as TGTGCCAGCAGCGTAGTTGGCGGAGATGGCTACACCTTC. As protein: CASSVVGGDGYTF.

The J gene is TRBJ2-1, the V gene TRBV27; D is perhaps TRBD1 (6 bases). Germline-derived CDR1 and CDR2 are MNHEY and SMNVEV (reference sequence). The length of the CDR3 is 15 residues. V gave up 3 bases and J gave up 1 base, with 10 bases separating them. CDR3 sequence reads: CASSLVQGSYNEQFF. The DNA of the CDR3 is TGTGCCAGCAGTTTGGTTCAGGGGTCCTACAATGAGCAGTTCTTC.

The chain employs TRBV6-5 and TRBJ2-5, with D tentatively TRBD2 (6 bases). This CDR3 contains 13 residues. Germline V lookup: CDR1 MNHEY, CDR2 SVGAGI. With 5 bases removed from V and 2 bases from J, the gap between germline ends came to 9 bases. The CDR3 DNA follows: TGTGCCAGCAGTAGGACTATACAAGAGACCCAGTACTTC. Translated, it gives CASSRTIQETQYF.

The CDR3 is CASSYGGQNNEQFF. In DNA form, the CDR3 reads TGTGCCAGCAGTTACGGTGGACAGAACAATGAGCAGTTCTTC. The gene calls are TRBV6-5 and TRBJ2-1; D may be TRBD1 (6 bases). Germline CDR1 reads MNHEY; CDR2 reads SVGAGI. CDR3 size: 14 residues. V shed 2 bases and J shed 5 bases, with 10 bases lying between them.

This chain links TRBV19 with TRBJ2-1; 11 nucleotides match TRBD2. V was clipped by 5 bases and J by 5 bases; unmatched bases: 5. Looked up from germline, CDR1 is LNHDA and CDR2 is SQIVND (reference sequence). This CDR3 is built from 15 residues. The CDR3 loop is CASSPVAGGHNEQFF. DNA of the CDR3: TGTGCCAGTAGTCCAGTAGCGGGAGGGCACAATGAGCAGTTCTTC.

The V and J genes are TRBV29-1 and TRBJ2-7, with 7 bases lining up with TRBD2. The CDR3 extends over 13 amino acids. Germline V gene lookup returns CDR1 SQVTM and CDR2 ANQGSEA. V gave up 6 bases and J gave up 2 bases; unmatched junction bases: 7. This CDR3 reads CSVALADPYEQYF. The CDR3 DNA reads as TGCAGCGTCGCCCTAGCGGACCCCTACGAGCAGTACTTC.

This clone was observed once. CDR3 nucleotide sequence: TGCGCCAGCAGCCAAGATTGGACAGGGAGTGGCGAGCAGTACGTC. It is translated as CASSQDWTGSGEQYV. V usage is TRBV4-1 and J usage is TRBJ2-7, with 8 bases lining up with TRBD1. With 0 bases clipped from V and 6 bases from J, the junction kept 7 bases outside the gene matches. Germline V gene data show CDR1 as MGHRA and CDR2 as YSYEKL. CDR3 size: 15 residues.

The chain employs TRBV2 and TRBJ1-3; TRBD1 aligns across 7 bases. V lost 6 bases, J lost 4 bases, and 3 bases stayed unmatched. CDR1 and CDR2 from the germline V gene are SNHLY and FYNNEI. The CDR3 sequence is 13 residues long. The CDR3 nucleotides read TGTGCCAGCAGGCAGGGACAGGGAAACACCATATATTTT. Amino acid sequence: CASRQGQGNTIYF.

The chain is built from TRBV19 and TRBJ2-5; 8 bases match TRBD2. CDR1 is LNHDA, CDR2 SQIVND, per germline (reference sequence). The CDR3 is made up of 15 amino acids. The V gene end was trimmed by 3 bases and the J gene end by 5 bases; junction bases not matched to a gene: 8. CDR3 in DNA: TGTGCCAGTAGTATTAATCGAGCTAGCGGGGAGACCCAGTACTTC. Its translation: CASSINRASGETQYF.

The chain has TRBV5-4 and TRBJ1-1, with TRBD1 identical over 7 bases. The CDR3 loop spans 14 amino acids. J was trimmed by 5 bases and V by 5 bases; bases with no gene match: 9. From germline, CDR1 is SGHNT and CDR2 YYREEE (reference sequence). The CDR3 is CASRQRQGETEAFF. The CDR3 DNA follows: TGTGCCAGCAGGCAACGACAGGGAGAGACTGAAGCTTTCTTT. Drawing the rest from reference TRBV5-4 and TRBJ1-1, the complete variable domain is ETGVTQSPTHLIKTRGQQVTLRCSSQSGHNTVSWYQQALGQGPQFIFQYYREEENGRGNFPPRFSGLQFPNYSSELNVNALELDDSALYLCASRQRQGETEAFFGQGTRLTVV.

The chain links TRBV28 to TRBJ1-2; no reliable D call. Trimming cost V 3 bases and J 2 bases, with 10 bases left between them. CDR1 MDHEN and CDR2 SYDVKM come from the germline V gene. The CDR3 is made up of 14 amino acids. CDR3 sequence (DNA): TGTGCCAGCAGTTTGGAGGCGGGCAACTATGGCTACACCTTC. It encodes CASSLEAGNYGYTF.

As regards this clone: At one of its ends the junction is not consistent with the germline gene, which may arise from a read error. The CDR3 region has the DNA TGTGCCAGCAGTCTCAACAGTGAAGCTTTCTTT. It is translated as CASSLNSEAFF. The chain uses TRBV5-6 and TRBJ1-1; the D is unclear. The CDR3 is 11 amino acids. Germline V gene sequence: CDR1 SGHDT, CDR2 YYEEEE.

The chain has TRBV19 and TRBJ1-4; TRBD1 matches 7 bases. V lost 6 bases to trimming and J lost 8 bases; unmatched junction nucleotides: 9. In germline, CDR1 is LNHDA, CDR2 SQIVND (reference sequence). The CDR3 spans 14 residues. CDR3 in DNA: TGTGCCAGTAGAATGGGACAGCCTAGCGAAAAACTGTTTTTT. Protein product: CASRMGQPSEKLFF.